This TCR beta chain was captured by sequencing in a study of CD8+CD57+ T cells in acquired aplastic anemia. Both TCR beta VDJ combination and CDR3 sequence profiling were carried out. Genomic DNA was the template for this profiling. TCRdb recomputed calls from the reads with MiXCR, one row per CDR3 protein. The table has 42,000 or so distinct CDR3 sequences, 68% seen once; the top ten hold 23%. The CDR3 length is 18 residues. J lost 4 bases, V lost 0 bases, and 15 bases had no gene match. CDR1 LNHNV and CDR2 YYDKDF come from the germline V gene (reference sequence). The J gene is TRBJ2-7, the V gene TRBV15; 7 bases align to TRBD1. The sequenced sample consisted of sorted CD4+, CD8+, or CD8+CD57+ T cells (not recorded which) from PBMCs. The sequence derives from a human donor in good health, serving as a control. CDR3 residues: CATSRDRTGLSDAYEQYF. The CDR3 DNA is TGTGCCACCAGCAGAGATAGGACAGGCCTGTCCGACGCTTACGAGCAGTACTTC. The whole variable domain, filled in from reference TRBV15 and TRBJ2-7, reads DAMVIQNPRYQVTQFGKPVTLSCSQTLNHNVMYWYQQKSSQAPKLLFHYYDKDFNNEADTPDNFQSRRPNTSFCFLDIRSPGLGDTAMYLCATSRDRTGLSDAYEQYFGPGTRLTVT.